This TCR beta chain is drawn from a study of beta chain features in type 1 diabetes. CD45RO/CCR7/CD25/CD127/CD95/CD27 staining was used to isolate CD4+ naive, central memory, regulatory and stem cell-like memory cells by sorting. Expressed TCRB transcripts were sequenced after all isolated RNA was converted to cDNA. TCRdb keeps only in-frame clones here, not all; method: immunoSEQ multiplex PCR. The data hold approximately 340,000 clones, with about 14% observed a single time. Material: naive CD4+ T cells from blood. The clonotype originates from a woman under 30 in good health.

CDR3 nucleotide sequence: TGCAGCGTTAAGAGGCTGCTCACAGATACGCAGTATTTT. As protein: CSVKRLLTDTQYF. This rearrangement joins TRBV29-1 to TRBJ2-3; D is unresolved. The germline CDR1 and CDR2 sequences are SQVTM and ANQGSEA. Trimming pared 5 bases from V and 2 bases from J, leaving 11 bases between. This CDR3 region has 13 residues.